This T cell receptor beta chain comes out of a study of blood T cell repertoires in COVID-19. Study-wide context: PBMCs, B-cell-depleted T cells, or T cells were the source of the cDNA or gDNA that made up the material.

Authors' processing steps: Estimation of nucleated cell counts was performed using reference gene primer amplification. Only in-frame clones appear in the TCRdb table, and some are missing; sequencing was by immunoSEQ multiplex PCR. V and J calls and clone size are copied from that table; D and trimming were computed from the DNA. The sample lists around 380,000 clones; more than 75% were seen once. This CDR3 is 12 amino acids long. The germline CDR1 and CDR2 sequences are SQVTM and ANQGSEA. The chain combines TRBV29-1 with TRBJ2-3, with TRBD2 as a possible D gene (6 bases). Specimen: peripheral blood. The sequence derives from a human donor with acute or convalescent COVID-19. The donor label of this sample is uncertain. The CDR3 loop reads CTWGGVGDTQYF. CDR3 in DNA: TGCACCTGGGGCGGGGTGGGAGATACGCAGTATTTT.